These 7 T cell receptor beta chains share one sample of origin, sequenced in a study of spatial heterogeneity in lung cancer. Study-wide results and caveats: Mutation tallies in tumors tracked expanded intratumoral alpha and beta TCR counts.

No cognate antigen is known for these TCRs. TCRdb re-called the 5' RACE reads with MiXCR, one entry per CDR3 protein. The table records 20,000 to 30,000 distinct CDR3 sequences, roughly 8.3% of them present only once. Time point specified: sample taken at primary tumor resection. Specimen: lung tumor tissue, collected at surgery. The source of these receptors is a male donor with early-stage non-small cell lung cancer.

The chain combines TRBV6-5 with TRBJ2-2, with no clear D. Germline lookup yields CDR1 MNHEY and CDR2 SVGAGI. Deletions cut 0 bases from V and 6 bases from J, with 11 bases between. The CDR3 sequence is 15 residues long. The CDR3: CASSYSIVGAGELFF. CDR3 in DNA: TGTGCCAGCAGTTACTCGATAGTTGGGGCCGGGGAGCTGTTTTTT.

This clonotype was counted between two and nine times. The rearrangement joins TRBV4-1 to TRBJ2-7, with 8 bases fitting TRBD2. From germline, CDR1 is MGHRA and CDR2 YSYEKL. The CDR3 totals 15 residues. With V trimmed by 0 bases and J by 3 bases, 4 bases remained unmatched. The CDR3 spells CASSQDTREGYEQYF. The CDR3 region has the DNA TGCGCCAGCAGCCAAGATACCCGGGAGGGCTACGAGCAGTACTTC.

This clonotype showed up many times. This sequence joins TRBV6-5 and TRBJ2-7, with 7 bases identical to TRBD1. This CDR3 contains 13 residues. Trimming removed 8 bases from V and 3 bases from J; junction bases left unmatched: 7. The germline gives CDR1 MNHEY, CDR2 SVGAGI. CDR3 nucleotide sequence: TGTGCCAGCGGACCGACAGGGTTCTACGAGCAGTACTTC. Translated: CASGPTGFYEQYF.

This chain links TRBV4-1 with TRBJ2-1; maybe TRBD2 (6 bases). The CDR3 loop spans 15 amino acids. The germline V gene encodes CDR1 MGHRA and CDR2 YSYEKL. Between the trimmed V and J ends, which lost 1 base and 7 bases, there was a span of 14 bases. For the CDR3, the DNA is TGCGCCAGCAGCCAAGGGGGCTTAGGAGGGAATGAGCAGTTCTTC. It translates to CASSQGGLGGNEQFF.

This rearrangement joins TRBV21-1 to TRBJ2-5; the D segment call TRBD1 is taken from the table without a DNA check. TRBV21-1 constitutes a pseudogene. This CDR3 is 15 amino acids long. CDR3 nucleotides: TGTGCCAGCACCTTCCCGGGGCGGGGACAAGAGACCCAGTACTTC. Its protein is CASTFPGRGQETQYF.

The CDR3 bases are TGTGCCAGCAGTTACACGTCGCCGGGACTAGCGGGAGGATCAGAGACCCAGTACTTC. Protein product: CASSYTSPGLAGGSETQYF. This chain links TRBV6-6 with TRBJ2-5, with 15 bases aligning to TRBD2. V lost 2 bases to trimming and J lost 4 bases; unmatched junction nucleotides: 11. The germline V gene encodes CDR1 MNHNY and CDR2 SVGAGI (reference sequence). This CDR3 has 19 amino acids.

This clonotype was detected a few times. The chain has TRBV2 and TRBJ1-5; D remains ambiguous. Germline values: CDR1 SNHLY, CDR2 FYNNEI. The CDR3 sequence is 14 residues long. V gave up 4 bases and J gave up 3 bases, with 10 bases separating them. CDR3 amino acids: CASSVGINNQPQHF. The CDR3 DNA is TGTGCCAGCAGTGTGGGAATAAACAATCAGCCCCAGCATTTT.